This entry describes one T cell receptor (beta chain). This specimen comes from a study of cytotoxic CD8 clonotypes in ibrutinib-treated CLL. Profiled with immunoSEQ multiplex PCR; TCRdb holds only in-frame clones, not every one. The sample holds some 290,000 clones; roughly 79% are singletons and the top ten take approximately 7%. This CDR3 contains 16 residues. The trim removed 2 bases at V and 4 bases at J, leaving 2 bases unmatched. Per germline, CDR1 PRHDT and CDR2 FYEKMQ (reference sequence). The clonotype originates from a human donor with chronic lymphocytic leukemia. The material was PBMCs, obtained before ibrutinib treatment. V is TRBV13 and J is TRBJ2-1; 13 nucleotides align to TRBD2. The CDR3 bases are TGTGCCAGCAGCTTACGGACTAGCGGGAGTTACAATGAGCAGTTCTTC. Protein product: CASSLRTSGSYNEQFF.